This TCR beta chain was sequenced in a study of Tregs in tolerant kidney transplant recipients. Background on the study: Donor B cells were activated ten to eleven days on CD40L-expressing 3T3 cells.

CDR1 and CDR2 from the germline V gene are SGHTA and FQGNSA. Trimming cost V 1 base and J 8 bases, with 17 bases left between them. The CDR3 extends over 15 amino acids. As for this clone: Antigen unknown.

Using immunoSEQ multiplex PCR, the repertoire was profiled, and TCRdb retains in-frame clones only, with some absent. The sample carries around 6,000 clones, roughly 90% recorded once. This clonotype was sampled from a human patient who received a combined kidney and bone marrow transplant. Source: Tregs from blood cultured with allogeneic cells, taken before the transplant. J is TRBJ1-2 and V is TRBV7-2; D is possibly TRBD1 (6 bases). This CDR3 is CASSLGTGAWTGYTF. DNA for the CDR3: TGTGCCAGCAGCTTAGGGACGGGGGCCTGGACCGGCTACACCTTC.